There are a few counts of the clone carrying this TCR beta chain. Germline V gene sequence: CDR1 GTSNPN, CDR2 SVGIG (reference sequence). The V and J ends lost 0 bases and 6 bases respectively, with 9 bases between them. The CDR3 contains 13 residues. This sample was included in a study of response to subunit inactivated influenza vaccine. MiXCR was run by TCRdb on the RT-PCR reads, yielding one entry per CDR3 protein. There are approximately 230,000 distinct CDR3 sequences in the sample; 9.5% to 15% occur only once, and more than 7% lies in the top ten. The rearrangement joins TRBV30 to TRBJ2-4; D is tentatively TRBD1 or TRBD2 (5 bases each). The TCR originated in a man in his fifties or sixties who received an inactivated influenza vaccine. Sequences were derived from non-naive T cells sorted from PBMCs, sampled 14 to 15 days before vaccination. The chain's CDR3 is CAWSVRGTNIQYF. The CDR3 DNA reads TGTGCCTGGAGTGTACGAGGGACAAACATTCAGTACTTC.